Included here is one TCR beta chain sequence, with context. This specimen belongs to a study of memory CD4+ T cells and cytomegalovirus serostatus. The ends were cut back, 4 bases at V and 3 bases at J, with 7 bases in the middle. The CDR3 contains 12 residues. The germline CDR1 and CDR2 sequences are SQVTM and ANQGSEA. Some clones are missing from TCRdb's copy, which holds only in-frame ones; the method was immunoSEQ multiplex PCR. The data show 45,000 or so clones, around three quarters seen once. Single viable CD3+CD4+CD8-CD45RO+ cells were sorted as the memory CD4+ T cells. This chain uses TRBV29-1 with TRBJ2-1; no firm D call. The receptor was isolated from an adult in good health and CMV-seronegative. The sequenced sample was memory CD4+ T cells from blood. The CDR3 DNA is TGCAGCGTTGGAAGAAACTACAATGAGCAGTTCTTC. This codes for CSVGRNYNEQFF.